The clone carrying this T cell receptor (beta chain) was detected only once. Losses at the gene ends were 3 bases for V and 5 bases for J; bases not matched to a gene: 11. Germline CDR1 SGHRS, CDR2 YFSETQ. The CDR3 has 15 residues. The sample is drawn from a study of T cell changes during pregnancy in multiple sclerosis. Assay used: immunoSEQ multiplex PCR; TCRdb lists only in-frame clones, some missing. The data show about 26,000 clones, roughly 87% seen once. The TCR comes from a female donor with multiple sclerosis, enrolled in a pregnancy study. The chain combines TRBV5-1 with TRBJ2-7, with 7 bases identical to TRBD1. Source: CD8+ T cells from peripheral blood mononuclear cells, taken in the second trimester of pregnancy. The DNA of the CDR3 is TGCGCCAGCAGCTCCCCTGAGAGACAGGGAGACGAGCAGTACTTC. It specifies CASSSPERQGDEQYF.